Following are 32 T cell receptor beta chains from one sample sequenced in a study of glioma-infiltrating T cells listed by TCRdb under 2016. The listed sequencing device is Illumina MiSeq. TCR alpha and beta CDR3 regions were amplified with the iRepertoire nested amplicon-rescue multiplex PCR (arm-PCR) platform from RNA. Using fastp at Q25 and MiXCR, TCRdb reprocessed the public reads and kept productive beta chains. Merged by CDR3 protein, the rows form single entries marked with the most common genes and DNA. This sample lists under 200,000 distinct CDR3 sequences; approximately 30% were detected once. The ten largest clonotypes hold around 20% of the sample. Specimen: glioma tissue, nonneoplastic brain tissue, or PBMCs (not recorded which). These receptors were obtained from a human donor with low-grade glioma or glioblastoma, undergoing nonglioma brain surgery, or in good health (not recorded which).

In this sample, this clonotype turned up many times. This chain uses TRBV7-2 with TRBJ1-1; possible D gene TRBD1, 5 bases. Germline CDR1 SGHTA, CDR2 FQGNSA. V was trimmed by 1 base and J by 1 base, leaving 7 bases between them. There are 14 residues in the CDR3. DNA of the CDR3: TGTGCCAGCAGCTTAGTTGGGGGGAACACTGAAGCTTTCTTT. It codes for CASSLVGGNTEAFF.

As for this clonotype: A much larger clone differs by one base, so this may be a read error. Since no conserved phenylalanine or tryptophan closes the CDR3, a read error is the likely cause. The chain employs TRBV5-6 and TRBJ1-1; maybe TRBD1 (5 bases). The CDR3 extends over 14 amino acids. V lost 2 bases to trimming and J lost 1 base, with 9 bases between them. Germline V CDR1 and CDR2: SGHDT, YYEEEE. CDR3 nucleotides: TGTGCCAGCAGCTTCCCCGACAGGAACACTGAAGCTTTCCTT. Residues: CASSFPDRNTEAFL.

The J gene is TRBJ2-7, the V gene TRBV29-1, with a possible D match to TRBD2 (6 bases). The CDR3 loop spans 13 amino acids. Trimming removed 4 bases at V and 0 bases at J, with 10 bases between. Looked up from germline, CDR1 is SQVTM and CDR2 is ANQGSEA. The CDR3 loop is CSVVDGSSYEQYF. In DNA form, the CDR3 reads TGCAGCGTTGTGGACGGGAGCTCCTACGAGCAGTACTTC.

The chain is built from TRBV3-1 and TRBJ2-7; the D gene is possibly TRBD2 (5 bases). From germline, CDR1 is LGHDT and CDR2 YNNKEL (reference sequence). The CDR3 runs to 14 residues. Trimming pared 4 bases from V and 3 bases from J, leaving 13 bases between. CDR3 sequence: CASSPTRTVYEQYF. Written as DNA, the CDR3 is TGTGCCAGCAGCCCCACCAGGACTGTCTACGAGCAGTACTTC.

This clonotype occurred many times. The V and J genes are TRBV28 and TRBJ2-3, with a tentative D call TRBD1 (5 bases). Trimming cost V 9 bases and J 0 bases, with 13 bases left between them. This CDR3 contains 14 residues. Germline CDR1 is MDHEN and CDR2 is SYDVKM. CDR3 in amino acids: CASNRGISTDTQYF. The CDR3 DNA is TGTGCCAGTAATAGGGGCATAAGCACAGATACGCAGTATTTT.

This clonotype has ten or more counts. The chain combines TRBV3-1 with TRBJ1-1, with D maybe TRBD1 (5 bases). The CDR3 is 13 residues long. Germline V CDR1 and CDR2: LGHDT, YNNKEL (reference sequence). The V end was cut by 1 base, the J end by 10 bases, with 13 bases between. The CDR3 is CASSQASSGGAFF. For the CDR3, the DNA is TGTGCCAGCAGCCAAGCAAGTTCTGGGGGAGCTTTCTTT.

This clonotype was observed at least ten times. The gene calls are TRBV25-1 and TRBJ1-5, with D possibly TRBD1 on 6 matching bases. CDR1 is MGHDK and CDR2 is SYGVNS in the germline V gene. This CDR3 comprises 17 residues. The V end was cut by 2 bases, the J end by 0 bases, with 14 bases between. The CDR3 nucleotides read TGTGCCAGCAGTGAAACCACAGGGTTCTATAGCAATCAGCCCCAGCATTTT. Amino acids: CASSETTGFYSNQPQHF.

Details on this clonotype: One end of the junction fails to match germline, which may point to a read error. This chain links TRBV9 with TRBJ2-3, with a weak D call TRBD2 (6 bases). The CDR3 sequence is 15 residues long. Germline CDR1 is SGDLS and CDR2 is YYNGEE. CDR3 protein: CASTVADSGWDTQYF. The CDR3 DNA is TGTGCCAGCACCGTAGCAGACAGCGGGTGGGATACGCAGTATTTT. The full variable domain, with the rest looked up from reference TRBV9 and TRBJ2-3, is DSGVTQTPKHLITATGQRVTLRCSPRSGDLSVYWYQQSLDQGLQFLIQYYNGEERAKGNILERFSAQQFPDLHSELNLSSLELGDSALYFCASTVADSGWDTQYFGPGTRLTVL.

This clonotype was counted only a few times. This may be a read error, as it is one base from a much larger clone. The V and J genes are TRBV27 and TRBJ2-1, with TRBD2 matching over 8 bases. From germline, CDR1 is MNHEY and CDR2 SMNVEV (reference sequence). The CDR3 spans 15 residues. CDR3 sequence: CVSSLSGSSHNEQFF. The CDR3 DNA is TGTGTCAGCAGTCTAAGCGGGAGTAGCCACAATGAGCAGTTCTTC.

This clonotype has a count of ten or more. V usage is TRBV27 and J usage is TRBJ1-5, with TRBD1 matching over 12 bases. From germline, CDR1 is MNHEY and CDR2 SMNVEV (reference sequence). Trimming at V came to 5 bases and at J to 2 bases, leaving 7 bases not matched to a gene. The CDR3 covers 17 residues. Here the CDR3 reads CASSPGTGGAGNQPQHF. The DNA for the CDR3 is TGTGCCAGCAGTCCCGGGACAGGGGGCGCGGGCAATCAGCCCCAGCATTTT.

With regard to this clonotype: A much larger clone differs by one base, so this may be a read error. The CDR3: CASSYLMVPRVGNTIYF. The CDR3 DNA follows: TGTGCCAGCAGTTACTTGATGGTTCCAAGGGTTGGAAACACCATATATTTT. V is TRBV6-6 and J is TRBJ1-3; D is uncertain. CDR1 is MNHNY, CDR2 SVGAGI, per germline (reference sequence). The CDR3 length is 17 residues. V dropped 1 base and J dropped 3 bases, with 16 bases sitting between them.

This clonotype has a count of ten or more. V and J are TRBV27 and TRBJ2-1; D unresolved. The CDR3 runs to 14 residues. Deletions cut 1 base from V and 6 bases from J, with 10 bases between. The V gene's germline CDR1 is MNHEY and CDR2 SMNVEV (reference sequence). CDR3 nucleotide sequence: TGTGCCAGCAGTTTATTAGGCCTCCCCAATGAGCAGTTCTTC. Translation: CASSLLGLPNEQFF.

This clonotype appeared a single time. CDR3 bases: TGTGCCAGCAGTGTCCCCGCCTACTTGGCCTACGAGCAGTACTTC. Its protein product is CASSVPAYLAYEQYF. The chain couples TRBV6-1 to TRBJ2-7; D is ambiguous. The V and J ends lost 4 bases and 2 bases respectively, with 15 bases between them. This CDR3 contains 15 residues. CDR1 is MNHNS and CDR2 is SASEGT in the germline V gene.

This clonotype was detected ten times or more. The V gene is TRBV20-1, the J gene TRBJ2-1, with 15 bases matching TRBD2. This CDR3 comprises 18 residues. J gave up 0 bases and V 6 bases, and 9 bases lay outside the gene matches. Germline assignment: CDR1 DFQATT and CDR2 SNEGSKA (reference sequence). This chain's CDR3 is CSAPGTSGRPSSYNEQFF. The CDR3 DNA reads TGCAGTGCCCCCGGGACTAGCGGGAGGCCCAGCTCCTACAATGAGCAGTTCTTC.

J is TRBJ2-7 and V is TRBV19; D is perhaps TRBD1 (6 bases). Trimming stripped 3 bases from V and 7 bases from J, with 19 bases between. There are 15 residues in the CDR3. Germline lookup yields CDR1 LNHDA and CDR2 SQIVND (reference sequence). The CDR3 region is CASSMGDRRHNEQYF. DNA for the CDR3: TGTGCCAGTAGTATGGGTGACAGGCGACACAATGAGCAGTACTTC.

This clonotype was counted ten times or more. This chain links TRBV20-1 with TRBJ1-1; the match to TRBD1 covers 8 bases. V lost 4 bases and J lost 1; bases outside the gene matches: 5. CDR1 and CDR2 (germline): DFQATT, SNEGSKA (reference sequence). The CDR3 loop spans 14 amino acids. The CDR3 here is CSANPGGSNTEAFF. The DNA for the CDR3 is TGCAGTGCTAATCCAGGGGGCTCGAACACTGAAGCTTTCTTT.

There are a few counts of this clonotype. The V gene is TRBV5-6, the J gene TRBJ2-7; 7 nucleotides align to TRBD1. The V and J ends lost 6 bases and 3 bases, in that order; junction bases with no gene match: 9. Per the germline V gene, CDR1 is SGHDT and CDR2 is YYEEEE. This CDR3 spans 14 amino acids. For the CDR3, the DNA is TGTGCCAGCAACCAGATGACAGGGATCTACGAGCAGTACTTC. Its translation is CASNQMTGIYEQYF.

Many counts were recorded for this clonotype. In nucleotides, the CDR3 is TGTGCCAGCAGTTTGACAACAAATCAGCCCCAGCATTTT. Translation: CASSLTTNQPQHF. This chain uses TRBV12-3 or TRBV12-4 with TRBJ1-5; D unresolved. The ends were cut back, 3 bases at V and 4 bases at J, with 7 bases in the middle. CDR3 length: 13 residues.

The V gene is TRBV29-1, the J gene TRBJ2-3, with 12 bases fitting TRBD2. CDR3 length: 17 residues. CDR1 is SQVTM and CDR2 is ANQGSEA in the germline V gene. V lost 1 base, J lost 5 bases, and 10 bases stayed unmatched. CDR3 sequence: CSVEGGATSGSLDTQYF. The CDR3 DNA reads TGCAGCGTTGAAGGGGGGGCGACTAGCGGGAGTTTAGATACGCAGTATTTT.

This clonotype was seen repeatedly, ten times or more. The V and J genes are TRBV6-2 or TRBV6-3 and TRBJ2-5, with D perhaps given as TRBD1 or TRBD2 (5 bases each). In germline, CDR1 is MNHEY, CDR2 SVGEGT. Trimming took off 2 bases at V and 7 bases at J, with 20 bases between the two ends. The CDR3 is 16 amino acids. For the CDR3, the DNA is TGTGCCAGCAGTTACCGGGACCCTACCCTTTTCGGGACCCAGTACTTC. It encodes CASSYRDPTLFGTQYF.

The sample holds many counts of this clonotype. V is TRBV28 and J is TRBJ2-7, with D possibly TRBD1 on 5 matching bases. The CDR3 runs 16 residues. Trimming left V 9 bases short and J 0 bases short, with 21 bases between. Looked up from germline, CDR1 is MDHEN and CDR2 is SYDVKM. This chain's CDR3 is CARHDWTPVRSYEQYF. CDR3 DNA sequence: TGTGCCAGGCATGATTGGACACCTGTACGCTCCTACGAGCAGTACTTC.

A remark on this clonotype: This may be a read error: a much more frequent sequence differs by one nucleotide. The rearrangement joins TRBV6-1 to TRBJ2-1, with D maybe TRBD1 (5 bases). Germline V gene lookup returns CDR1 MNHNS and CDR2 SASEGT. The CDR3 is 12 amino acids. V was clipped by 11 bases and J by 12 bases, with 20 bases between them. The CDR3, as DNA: TGTGCCGCTCAACAGGTCGGAAAAGGGCAGTTCTTC. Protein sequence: CAAQQVGKGQFF.

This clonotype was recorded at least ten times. The CDR3 nucleotides are TGTGCCAGTAGTATGTCAGGGTATAGCAATCAGCCCCAGCATTTT. Residues: CASSMSGYSNQPQHF. The chain links TRBV19 to TRBJ1-5; D perhaps matches TRBD1 (5 bases). The V and J ends lost 3 bases and 0 bases respectively, with 9 bases between them. The CDR3 is 15 residues long. Germline V gene data show CDR1 as LNHDA and CDR2 as SQIVND (reference sequence).

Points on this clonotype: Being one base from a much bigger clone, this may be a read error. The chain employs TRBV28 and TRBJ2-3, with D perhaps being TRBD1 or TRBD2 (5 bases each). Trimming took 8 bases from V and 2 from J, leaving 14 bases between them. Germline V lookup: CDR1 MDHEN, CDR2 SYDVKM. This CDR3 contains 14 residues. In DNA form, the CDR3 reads TGTGCCAGCGTAGTCGGGGCGGACACAGATACGCAGTATTTT. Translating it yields CASVVGADTDTQYF.

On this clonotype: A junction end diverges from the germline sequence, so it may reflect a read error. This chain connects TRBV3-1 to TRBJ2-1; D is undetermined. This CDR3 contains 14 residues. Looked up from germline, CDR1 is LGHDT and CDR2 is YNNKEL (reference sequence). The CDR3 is CASSPITSYNGQFF. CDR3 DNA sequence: TGTGCCAGCAGCCCCATCACATCCTACAATGGGCAGTTCTTC.

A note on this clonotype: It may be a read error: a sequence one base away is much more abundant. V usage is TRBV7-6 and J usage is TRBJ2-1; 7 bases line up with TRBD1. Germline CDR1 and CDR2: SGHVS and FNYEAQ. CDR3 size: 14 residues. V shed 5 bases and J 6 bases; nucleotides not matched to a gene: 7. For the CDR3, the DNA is TGTGCCAGCAGCCTGGGACAGTCAGTCAATGAGCAGTTCTTC. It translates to CASSLGQSVNEQFF.

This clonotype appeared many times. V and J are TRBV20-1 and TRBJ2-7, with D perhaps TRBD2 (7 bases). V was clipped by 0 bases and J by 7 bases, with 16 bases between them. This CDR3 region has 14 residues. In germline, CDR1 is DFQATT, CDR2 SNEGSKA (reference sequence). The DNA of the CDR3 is TGCAGTGCTAGAGATTGGGGGGGGCGCCGGGAGCAGTACTTC. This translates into CSARDWGGRREQYF.

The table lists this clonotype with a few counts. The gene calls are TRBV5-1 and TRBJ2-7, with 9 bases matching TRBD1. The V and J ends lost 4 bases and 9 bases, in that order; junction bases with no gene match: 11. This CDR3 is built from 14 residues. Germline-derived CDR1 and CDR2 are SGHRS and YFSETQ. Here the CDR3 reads CASSQPGQGTGQYF. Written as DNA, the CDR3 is TGCGCCAGCAGCCAACCCGGACAGGGGACGGGGCAGTACTTC. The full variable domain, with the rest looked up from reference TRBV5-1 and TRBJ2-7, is KAGVTQTPRYLIKTRGQQVTLSCSPISGHRSVSWYQQTPGQGLQFLFEYFSETQRNKGNFPGRFSGRQFSNSRSEMNVSTLELGDSALYLCASSQPGQGTGQYFGPGTRLTVT.

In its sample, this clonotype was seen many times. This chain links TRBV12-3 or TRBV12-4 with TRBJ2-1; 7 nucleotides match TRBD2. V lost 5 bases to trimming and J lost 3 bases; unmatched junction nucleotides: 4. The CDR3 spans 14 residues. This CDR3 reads CASSIGTIYNEQFF. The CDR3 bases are TGTGCCAGCAGTATCGGGACTATCTACAATGAGCAGTTCTTC.

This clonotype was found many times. The CDR3 sequence is CASSLGLAGRYTDTQYF. The CDR3 nucleotides read TGTGCCAGCAGCTTAGGGCTAGCGGGACGCTATACAGATACGCAGTATTTT. The chain recombines TRBV7-2 with TRBJ2-3; TRBD2 matches 9 bases. Germline V gene sequence: CDR1 SGHTA, CDR2 FQGNSA. The CDR3 is made up of 17 amino acids. Trimming removed 1 base from V and 3 bases from J; junction bases left unmatched: 8.

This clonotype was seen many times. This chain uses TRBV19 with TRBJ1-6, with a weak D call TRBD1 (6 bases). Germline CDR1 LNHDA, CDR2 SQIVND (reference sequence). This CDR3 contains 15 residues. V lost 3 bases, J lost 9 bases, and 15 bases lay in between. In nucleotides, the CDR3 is TGTGCCAGTAGTATTGGGGGACACACCAGTTCACCCCTCCACTTT. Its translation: CASSIGGHTSSPLHF. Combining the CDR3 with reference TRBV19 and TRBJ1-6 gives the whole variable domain DGGITQSPKYLFRKEGQNVTLSCEQNLNHDAMYWYRQDPGQGLRLIYYSQIVNDFQKGDIAEGYSVSREKKESFPLTVTSAQKNPTAFYLCASSIGGHTSSPLHFGNGTRLTVT.

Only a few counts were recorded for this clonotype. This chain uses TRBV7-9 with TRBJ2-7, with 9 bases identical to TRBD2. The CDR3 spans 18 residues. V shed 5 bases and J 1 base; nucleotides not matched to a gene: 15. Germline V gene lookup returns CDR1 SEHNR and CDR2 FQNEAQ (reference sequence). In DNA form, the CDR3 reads TGTGCCAGCAGCCCGGGGCCCGGCGGGAGGGAGGAGTCCTACGAGCAGTACTTC. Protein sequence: CASSPGPGGREESYEQYF.